This T cell receptor beta chain comes out of a study of cytomegalovirus exposure and HLA in healthy donors (dated by TCRdb to about 2017). About the investigation overall: An earlier analysis of 587 of the donors reported about 250 Gb of sequence data and 100 million to 130 million unique TCR beta sequences from some 180 million T cells. An early release covering some 640 HLA-typed donors comprised about 300 gigabases of sequencing data and around 80 million unique TCR sequences. Of the 350 to 450 genotyped donors, 81% were placed in the genetic ancestry cluster associated with self-reported Caucasian donors. The study aimed to test whether cataloging public T cell receptors could reveal signatures of past pathogen exposure. The T cell repertoires of under 700 subjects were profiled by immunosequencing and related to cytomegalovirus serostatus. In addition to the first cohort of around 670 subjects, a separate validation cohort of 120 different subjects was used. To predict cytomegalovirus infection status, the study combined high-throughput TCR immunosequencing, statistical association of individual TCRs with disease status, and machine learning. To study patterns of TCR occurrence, a later analysis re-analyzed previously published TCR beta repertoires from 666 donors and added high-resolution HLA genotyping. Rather than using new phenotypic data, the later analysis identified candidate immune exposures from TCR beta sequences and from how often those sequences occurred across donors. To decide whether each TCR beta V gene segment behaved as functional or pseudogenic, an earlier analysis of 587 of the donors relied on high-throughput TCR beta sequencing. Donor age, sex, ethnicity and CMV serostatus were compiled alongside the repertoire data. A later genetic analysis used genome-wide SNP genotypes for about three fifths of the roughly 700 donors, treating that subset as a discovery cohort. All discovery cohort repertoires had been generated on a single sequencing platform. HLA typing included class I and class II loci at four-digit resolution. Typing coverage varied by locus: about 629-630 donors for A, B, C, DRB1 and DQB1; roughly 560 for DQA1; approximately 570 for DPA1; approximately 490 for DPB1. Because of strong linkage in the cohort, roughly five DR-DQ haplotypes were treated as single units for association and clustering. Among 398 genotyped donors of the cohort, an average of about 240,000 unique TCR beta nucleotide sequences were sequenced per donor, roughly a sixth of them non-productive. Findings and caveats that apply to the study as a whole: Linkage disequilibrium might explain the correlated functional status among segregating V segments, but an unknown experimental factor could not be ruled out. An association between a missense DCLRE1C variant and V-gene and J-gene trimming of TCR beta chains was found in a later genetic analysis and replicated in an independent cohort. A later analysis associated roughly 17,000 TCR beta sequences with specific HLA alleles at a false discovery rate of 0.05. Three of the identified cytomegalovirus-associated TCR beta chains were confirmed in vitro to be specific for cytomegalovirus antigens. The classifier was reported to diagnose cytomegalovirus status with high specificity and sensitivity in both the original cohort and the validation cohort. This cohort had only TCR beta chains sequenced, and the lack of alpha or paired-chain data limited which features could be detected. Because HLA typing was missing for some donors at each locus, association tests included only the typed subset. While some public TCRs were present in many individuals, most TCR sequences turned up only very rarely across donors. Strong co-occurrence of HLA alleles, especially DR and DQ, made assigning TCR associations to individual alleles difficult. In a later analysis, most CMV-associated TCR beta chains were found to appear HLA-restricted, with HLA associations seemingly driven largely by CMV exposure. Several of the top co-occurrence clusters appeared to be linked to parvovirus B19, influenza, CMV and Epstein-Barr virus, according to a later analysis. Because counts were too low, seventeen rarely observed V segments, including chromosome 9 orphons, were excluded from the earlier analysis of several hundred of the donors. According to the authors, the approach could potentially be generalized to other disease states and immunological phenotypes. In a later analysis, HLA-associated TCR beta chains showed more clonal expansion and lower generation probabilities than non-associated chains that were equally common. A further reported finding was that TCR beta sequences accurately predicted the HLA-A and HLA-B alleles for most subjects in the first cohort. Roughly uniform sequencing depth across donors was assumed in presence/absence analyses, although this assumption may not hold. Immune exposure information for the cohort was limited to CMV serostatus. Because the 87-base-pair reads could not distinguish some IMGT-functional V segments, including TRBV6-2 and TRBV6-3, those segments were excluded. In a later genetic analysis, fewer N-insertions in productive TCRs were reported among donors in an Asian-associated ancestry cluster than the roughly 700-donor mean. According to a later analysis, TCR association rates differed among HLA loci, with DRB1 alleles showing the most associated TCRs and HLA-C alleles showing the fewest. An earlier analysis of 587 of the donors showed that most TCR beta V segments appeared in productive rearrangements either about 87% or about 30% of the time, which broadly matched IMGT annotations. A cluster of highly shared sequence variants was judged likely to represent a technical artifact of the sequencing pipeline. In the study, about 150 TCR beta chains were listed as associated with cytomegalovirus.

In total, over 600 healthy bone marrow donors made up the cohort. Cohort members were all nominally healthy when sampled, although unrecorded immune exposures were likely present. The donor tested CMV seropositive and was one of the 289 seropositive cohort members. Every donor gave a peripheral blood sample, and the peripheral blood mononuclear cells from that sample were used for TCR beta sequencing. Genomic DNA was extracted from the blood cell samples with the Qiagen DNeasy Blood Extraction Kit. CDR1 MNHNS and CDR2 SASEGT are derived from the germline V gene. V is cut by 7 bases and J by 4 bases, and the space between the germline ends is 16 bases. Taken from cysteine to phenylalanine, the CDR3 has 15 residues. The read is trimmed to its CDR3 DNA, 45 bases read in frame from base 1. Library preparation employed the immunoSEQ multiplex PCR assay. The multiplex PCR relied on a mix of 60 forward primers for TCR Vbeta segments and 13 reverse primers for TCR Jbeta segments. The CDR3 region of rearranged TCR beta genes was amplified from genomic DNA with a multiplex PCR assay. The Illumina HiSeq System was used to sequence the amplified TCR beta libraries as 87-base-pair reads. The source study handled its data this way. A later analysis counted 65 million to 90 million unique TCR beta chains across the 666 repertoires, and roughly 11 million of these chains were shared by at least two donors. To remove PCR and sequencing errors, raw reads were error-corrected and collapsed into unique sequences using a nearest-neighbor algorithm that merged closely related sequences. To assign V, D and J gene segments, CDR3 sequences were aligned to IMGT reference sequences. For a sequence to be retained, a match of at least six nucleotides was required to both a V gene segment and a J gene segment. A rearrangement was called productive if the CDR3 had no stop codons and remained in frame with V and J, and every other rearrangement was called non-productive. CDR3 was defined according to IMGT convention as the region running from the second conserved V-encoded cysteine to the conserved J-encoded phenylalanine. The earlier analysis of about 640 of the donors excluded any sequence lacking an unambiguous match to a single V gene segment. In an earlier analysis of roughly 500 of the donors, V segments were called functional above 56.7% productive rearrangements and were called segregating when the between-donor standard deviation exceeded 5%. A statistical classification framework was built for diagnosing cytomegalovirus status from the catalog of TCR beta chain sequences. In a later analysis, V and J genes were assigned by comparing TCR nucleotide sequences against IMGT/GENE-DB human TR gene sequences. The TCRdist pipeline was used in a later analysis to assign CDR3 sequences and most-parsimonious VDJ recombination scenarios. A later analysis defined each TCR beta chain by its CDR3 amino acid sequence plus V-gene family, and excluded reads lacking a unique V-gene family. To address suspected cross-contamination and a sequencing artifact, a later analysis removed roughly 640 highly shared, low-generation-probability nucleotide sequences. In a later analysis, a clonal expansion index was calculated for each public chain from normalized within-repertoire ranks of inferred template counts. Generation probabilities in a later analysis came from a VDJ recombination model fitted to out-of-frame rearrangements, and those results were checked against IGoR. Hypergeometric tests were used in a later analysis to score TCR-TCR, TCR-HLA and TCR-CMV co-occurrence, with a repertoire-size bias correction applied to the TCR pairs. False discovery rates were estimated in a later analysis by permuting HLA or CMV assignments 20 times. In a later analysis, co-occurring TCRs were grouped using DBSCAN, with TCRdist sequence similarity added in when clustering inside HLA-allele-positive subsets. Repertoires with fewer than 30,000 or more than 120,000 public chains were left out of co-occurrence clustering, as were about five repertoires with anomalous nucleotide sharing. This immuneACCESS table, as held by TCRdb, lists in-frame sequences with V and J called but not all clones. Of the missing ones, under half trace to an unresolved V gene in checked studies; the others have no known cause. The V and J calls and clone size are taken from that table; D and trimming were inferred from the DNA. The sample table shows about 160,000 clones, and more than 70% are seen once. The top ten clones comprise around 6.5% of the sample.

About this clone itself: The antigen it recognizes is unknown. Qualities for individual bases were not recorded, and no much larger clone is one base off.

The sample consisted of PBMCs. Rearrangement joined TRBV6-1 to TRBJ2-2; TRBD1 is a possible D gene, resting on 6 matching bases. This TCR was recovered from a male donor in good health and CMV-seropositive. Here is the DNA: TGTGCCAGCAACGGCAACACAGGGTCCACCGGGGAGCTGTTTTTT. This gives the protein CASNGNTGSTGELFF.